This entry concerns a single T cell receptor beta chain. One end of the junction varies from germline; a read error may be responsible. This record belongs to a study of tumor-infiltrating lymphocytes in primary liver carcinoma. Using a constant-region primer together with ProtoScript II reverse transcriptase, TCR beta cDNA was made from about 490 ng of total RNA. The TCR beta library was amplified through three nested multiplex PCR rounds in a modified ARM-PCR procedure. Each of the first two PCR rounds ran approximately 9 cycles with TRBV1-TRBV30 forward and C-beta reverse primers. TCRdb re-analysed the multiplex PCR reads in MiXCR, keeping a single row per CDR3 protein. The sample yields about 200,000 distinct CDR3 sequences, 65% seen once. This CDR3 is 15 amino acids long. CDR1 is SGHAT, CDR2 FQNNGV, per germline. Germline DNA was also extracted, with blood RNA taken from unsorted whole blood.

The sequenced sample consisted of peripheral blood. This chain connects TRBV11-2 to TRBJ2-7; D possibly uses TRBD1 or TRBD2 (5 bases each). The TCR comes from a woman aged 60 to 75 with primary liver carcinoma and hepatitis B virus infection. The CDR3 is CASSFSGASSYEQYF. CDR3 DNA sequence: TGCGCCAGCAGCTTTTCCGGGGCTAGCAGCTACGAGCAGTACTTC.